The clone carrying this TCR beta chain was found many times. The target antigen is unknown. Unique molecular identifiers were incorporated during preparation of the TCRbeta library. TCRdb redid the calling of the PCR reads with MiXCR, one entry per CDR3 protein. The sample holds roughly 150,000 distinct CDR3 sequences, around 10% seen once. The sample belongs to a study of T-cell reconstitution after alpha-beta-depleted transplantation in children. Notes on the study in general: Where alpha-beta T cells came from about two months after transplant was reportedly several hundred expanded graft clones. TCRbeta diversity was high at day 60 in some patients (a result of surviving recipient T cells and thymic progenitors). When one year had passed after transplant, most T-cell counts and diversity came from newly produced T cells.

The CDR3 contains 14 residues. The V end was cut by 3 bases, the J end by 2 bases, with 7 bases between. The rearrangement uses TRBV12-3 or TRBV12-4 and TRBJ2-2; no clear D gene. The specimen comprised PBMCs, sampled before TCRalphabeta/CD19-depleted stem cell transplant. The TCR originated in a boy aged 2 to 9 with acute myeloid leukemia, due to receive a stem cell transplant. The CDR3 loop is CASSFAPNTGELFF. For the CDR3, the DNA is TGTGCCAGCAGTTTTGCCCCTAACACCGGGGAGCTGTTTTTT.